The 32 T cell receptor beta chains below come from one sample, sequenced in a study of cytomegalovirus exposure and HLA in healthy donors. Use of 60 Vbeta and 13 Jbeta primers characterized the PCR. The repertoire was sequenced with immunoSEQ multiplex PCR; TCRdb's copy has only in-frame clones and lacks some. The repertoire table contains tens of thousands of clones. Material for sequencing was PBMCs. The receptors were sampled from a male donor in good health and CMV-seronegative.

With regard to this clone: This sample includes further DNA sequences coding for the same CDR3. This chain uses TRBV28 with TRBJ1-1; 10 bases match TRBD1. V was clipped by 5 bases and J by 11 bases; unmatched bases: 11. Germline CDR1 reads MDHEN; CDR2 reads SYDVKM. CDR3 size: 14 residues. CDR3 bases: TGTGCCAGCAGTCCTGGACAGGGGGGTATTGGCGCTTTCTTT. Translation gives CASSPGQGGIGAFF.

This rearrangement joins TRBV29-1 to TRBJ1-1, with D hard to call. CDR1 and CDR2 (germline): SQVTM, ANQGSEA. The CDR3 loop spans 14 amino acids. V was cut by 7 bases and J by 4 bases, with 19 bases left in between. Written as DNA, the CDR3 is TGCAGCGGCTCGGAGGCAGAGGGTGCCACTGAAGCTTTCTTT. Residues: CSGSEAEGATEAFF. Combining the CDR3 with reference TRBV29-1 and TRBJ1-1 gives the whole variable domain SAVISQKPSRDICQRGTSLTIQCQVDSQVTMMFWYRQQPGQSLTLIATANQGSEATYESGFVIDKFPISRPNLTFSTLTVSNMSPEDSSIYLCSGSEAEGATEAFFGQGTRLTVV.

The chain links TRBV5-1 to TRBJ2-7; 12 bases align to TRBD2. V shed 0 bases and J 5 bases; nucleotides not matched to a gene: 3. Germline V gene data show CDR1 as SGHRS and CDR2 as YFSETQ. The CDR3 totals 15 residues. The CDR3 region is CASSLGLAGDNEQYF. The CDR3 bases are TGCGCCAGCAGCTTGGGACTAGCGGGGGATAACGAGCAGTACTTC. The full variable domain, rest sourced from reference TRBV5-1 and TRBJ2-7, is KAGVTQTPRYLIKTRGQQVTLSCSPISGHRSVSWYQQTPGQGLQFLFEYFSETQRNKGNFPGRFSGRQFSNSRSEMNVSTLELGDSALYLCASSLGLAGDNEQYFGPGTRLTVT.

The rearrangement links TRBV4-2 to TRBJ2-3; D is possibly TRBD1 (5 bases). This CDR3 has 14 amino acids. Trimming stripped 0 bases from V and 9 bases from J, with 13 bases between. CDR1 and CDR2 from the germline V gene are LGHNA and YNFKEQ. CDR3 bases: TGTGCCAGCAGCCAAGATTCAGGGCCAAGCACGCAGTATTTT. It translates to CASSQDSGPSTQYF.

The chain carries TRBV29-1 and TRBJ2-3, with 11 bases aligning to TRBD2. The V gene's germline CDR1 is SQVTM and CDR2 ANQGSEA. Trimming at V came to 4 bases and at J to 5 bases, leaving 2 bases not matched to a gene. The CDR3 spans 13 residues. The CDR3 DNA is TGCAGCGTTGCTACTAGCGGGGGAGATACGCAGTATTTT. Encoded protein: CSVATSGGDTQYF.

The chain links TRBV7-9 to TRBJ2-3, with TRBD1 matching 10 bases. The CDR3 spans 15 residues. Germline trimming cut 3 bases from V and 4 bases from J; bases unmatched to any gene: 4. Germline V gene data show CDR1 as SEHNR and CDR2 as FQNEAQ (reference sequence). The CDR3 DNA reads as TGTGCCAGCAGCTTCCCCGGGACAGGGGCAGATACGCAGTATTTT. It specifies CASSFPGTGADTQYF.

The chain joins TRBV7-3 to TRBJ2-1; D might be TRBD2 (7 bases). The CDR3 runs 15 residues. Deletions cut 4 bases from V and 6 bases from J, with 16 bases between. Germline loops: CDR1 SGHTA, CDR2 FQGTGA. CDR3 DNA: TGTGCCAGCAGCTCAGTGGGCGGGGGCCTCAATGAGCAGTTCTTC. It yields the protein CASSSVGGGLNEQFF.

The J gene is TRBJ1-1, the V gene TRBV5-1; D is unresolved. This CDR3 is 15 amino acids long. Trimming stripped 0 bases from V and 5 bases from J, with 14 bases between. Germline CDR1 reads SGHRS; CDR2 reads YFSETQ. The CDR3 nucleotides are TGCGCCAGCAGCTTGGGTGGCGTGCGCGGGACTGAAGCTTTCTTT. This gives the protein CASSLGGVRGTEAFF.

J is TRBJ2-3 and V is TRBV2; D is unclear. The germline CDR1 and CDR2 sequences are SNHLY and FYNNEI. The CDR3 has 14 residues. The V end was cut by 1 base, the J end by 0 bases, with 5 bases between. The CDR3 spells CASSEGQSTDTQYF. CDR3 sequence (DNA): TGTGCCAGCAGTGAAGGTCAAAGCACAGATACGCAGTATTTT. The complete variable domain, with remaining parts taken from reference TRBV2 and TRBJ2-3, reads EPEVTQTPSHQVTQMGQEVILRCVPISNHLYFYWYRQILGQKVEFLVSFYNNEISEKSEIFDDQFSVERPDGSNFTLKIRSTKLEDSAMYFCASSEGQSTDTQYFGPGTRLTVL.

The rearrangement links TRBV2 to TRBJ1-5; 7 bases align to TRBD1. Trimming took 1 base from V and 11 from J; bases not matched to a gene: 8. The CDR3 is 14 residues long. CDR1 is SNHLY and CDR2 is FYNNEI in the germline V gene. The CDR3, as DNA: TGTGCCAGCAGTGAAGGACAGGGCGACACAACCCAGCATTTT. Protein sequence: CASSEGQGDTTQHF.

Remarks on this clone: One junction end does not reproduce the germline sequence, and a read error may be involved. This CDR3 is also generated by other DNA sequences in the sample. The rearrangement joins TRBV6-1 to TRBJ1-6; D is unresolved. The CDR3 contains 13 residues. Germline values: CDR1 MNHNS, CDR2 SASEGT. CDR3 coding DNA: TGTGCCAGCAGTGAAACCCGAGCGACGGCCCTACACTTT. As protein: CASSETRATALHF.

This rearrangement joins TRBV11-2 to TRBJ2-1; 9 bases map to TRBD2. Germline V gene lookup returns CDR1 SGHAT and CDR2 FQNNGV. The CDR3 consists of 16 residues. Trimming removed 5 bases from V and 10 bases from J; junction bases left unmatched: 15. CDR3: CASSPRPRGGAGEQFF. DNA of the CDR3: TGTGCCAGCAGCCCCCGCCCGCGCGGGGGGGCCGGGGAGCAGTTCTTC.

The CDR3 DNA follows: TGTGCCAGCAGTTTTGGTCGAGGGGGCGACACCGGGGAGCTGTTTTTT. Its protein product is CASSFGRGGDTGELFF. The chain couples TRBV27 to TRBJ2-2; 7 positions agree with TRBD1. Trimming removed 3 bases from V and 3 bases from J; junction bases left unmatched: 7. The CDR3 covers 16 residues. Germline V gene lookup returns CDR1 MNHEY and CDR2 SMNVEV (reference sequence).

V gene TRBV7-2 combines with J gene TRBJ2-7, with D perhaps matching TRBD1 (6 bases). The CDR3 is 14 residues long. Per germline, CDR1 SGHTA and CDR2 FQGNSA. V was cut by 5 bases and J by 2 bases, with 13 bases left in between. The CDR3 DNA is TGTGCCAGCAGCAAGGACAGAGCCACCTACGAGCAGTACTTC. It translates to CASSKDRATYEQYF.

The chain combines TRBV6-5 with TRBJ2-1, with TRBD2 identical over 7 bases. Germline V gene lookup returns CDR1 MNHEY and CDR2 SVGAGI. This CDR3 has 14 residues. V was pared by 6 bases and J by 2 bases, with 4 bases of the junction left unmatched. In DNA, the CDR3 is TGTGCCAGCAGGAATCTAGCGGCCTACAATGAGCAGTTCTTC. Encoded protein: CASRNLAAYNEQFF.

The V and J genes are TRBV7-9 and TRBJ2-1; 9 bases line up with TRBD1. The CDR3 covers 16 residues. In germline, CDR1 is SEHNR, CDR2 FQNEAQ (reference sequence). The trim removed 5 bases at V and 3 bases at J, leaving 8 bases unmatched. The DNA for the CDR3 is TGTGCCAGCAGCCACAGGGGGCCCGTCGGCTACAATGAGCAGTTCTTC. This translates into CASSHRGPVGYNEQFF. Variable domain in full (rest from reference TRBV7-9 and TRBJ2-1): DTGVSQNPRHKITKRGQNVTFRCDPISEHNRLYWYRQTLGQGPEFLTYFQNEAQLEKSRLLSDRFSAERPKGSFSTLEIQRTEQGDSAMYLCASSHRGPVGYNEQFFGPGTRLTVL.

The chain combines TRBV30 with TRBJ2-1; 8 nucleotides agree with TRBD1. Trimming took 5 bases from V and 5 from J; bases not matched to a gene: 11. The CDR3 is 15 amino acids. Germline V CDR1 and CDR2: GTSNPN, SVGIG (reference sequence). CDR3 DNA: TGTGCCTGGCGTTCCGACAGGGGCAGCGACAATGAGCAGTTCTTC. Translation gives CAWRSDRGSDNEQFF. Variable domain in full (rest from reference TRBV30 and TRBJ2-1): SQTIHQWPATLVQPVGSPLSLECTVEGTSNPNLYWYRQAAGRGLQLLFYSVGIGQISSEVPQNLSASRPQDRQFILSSKKLLLSDSGFYLCAWRSDRGSDNEQFFGPGTRLTVL.

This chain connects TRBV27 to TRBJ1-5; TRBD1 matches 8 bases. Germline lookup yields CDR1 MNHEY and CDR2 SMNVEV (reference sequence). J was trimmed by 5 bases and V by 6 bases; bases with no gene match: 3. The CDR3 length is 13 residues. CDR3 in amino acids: CASSPDRDQPQHF. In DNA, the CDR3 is TGTGCCAGCAGCCCGGACAGGGATCAGCCCCAGCATTTT.

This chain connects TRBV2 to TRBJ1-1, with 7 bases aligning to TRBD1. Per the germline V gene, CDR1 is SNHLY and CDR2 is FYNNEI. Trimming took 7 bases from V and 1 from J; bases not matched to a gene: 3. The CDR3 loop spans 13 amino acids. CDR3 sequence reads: CASTWDRNTEAFF. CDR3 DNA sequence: TGTGCCAGCACCTGGGACAGGAACACTGAAGCTTTCTTT.

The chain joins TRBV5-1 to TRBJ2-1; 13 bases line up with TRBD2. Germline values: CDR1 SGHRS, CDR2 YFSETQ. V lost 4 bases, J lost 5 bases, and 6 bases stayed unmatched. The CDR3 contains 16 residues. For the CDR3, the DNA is TGCGCCAGCAGCCCGACTAGCGGGGGGTATAACAATGAGCAGTTCTTC. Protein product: CASSPTSGGYNNEQFF.

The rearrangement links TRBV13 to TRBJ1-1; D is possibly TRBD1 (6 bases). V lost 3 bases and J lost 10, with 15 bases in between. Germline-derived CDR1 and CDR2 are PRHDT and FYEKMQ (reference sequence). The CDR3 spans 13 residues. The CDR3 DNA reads TGTGCCAGCAGCTTTGCAGGGGCCTCCGGAGCTTTCTTT. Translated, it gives CASSFAGASGAFF.

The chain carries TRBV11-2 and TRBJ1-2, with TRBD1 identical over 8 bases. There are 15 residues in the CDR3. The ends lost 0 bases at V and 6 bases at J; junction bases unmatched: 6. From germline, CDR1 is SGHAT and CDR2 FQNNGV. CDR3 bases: TGTGCCAGCAGCTTAGAAGGCAGGGGGCCGGATGGCTACACCTTC. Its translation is CASSLEGRGPDGYTF.

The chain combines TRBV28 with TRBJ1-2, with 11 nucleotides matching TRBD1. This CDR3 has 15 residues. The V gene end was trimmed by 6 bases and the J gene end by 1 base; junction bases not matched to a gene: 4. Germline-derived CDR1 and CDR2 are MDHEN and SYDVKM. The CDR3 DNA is TGTGCCAGCAGGGGGGGACAGGGGGTTAACTATGGCTACACCTTC. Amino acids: CASRGGQGVNYGYTF.

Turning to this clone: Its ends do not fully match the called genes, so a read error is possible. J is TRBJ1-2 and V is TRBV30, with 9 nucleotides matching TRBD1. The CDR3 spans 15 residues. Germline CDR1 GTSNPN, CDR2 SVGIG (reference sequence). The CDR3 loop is CAGSKTGTGNYGYTF. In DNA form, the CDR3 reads TGTGCCGGGAGCAAGACCGGGACAGGGAACTATGGCTACACCTTC.

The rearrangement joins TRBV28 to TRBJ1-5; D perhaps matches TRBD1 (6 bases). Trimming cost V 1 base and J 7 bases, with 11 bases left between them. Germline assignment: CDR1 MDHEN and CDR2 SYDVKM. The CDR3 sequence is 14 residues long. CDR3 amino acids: CASSLSTGKQPQHF. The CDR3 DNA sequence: TGTGCCAGCAGTTTATCCACAGGGAAACAGCCCCAGCATTTT.

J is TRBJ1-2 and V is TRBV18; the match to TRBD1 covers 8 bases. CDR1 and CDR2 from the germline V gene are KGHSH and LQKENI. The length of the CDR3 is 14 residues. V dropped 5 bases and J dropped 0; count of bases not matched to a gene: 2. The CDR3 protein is CASSSDRANYGYTF. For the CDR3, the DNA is TGTGCCAGCTCATCGGACAGGGCTAACTATGGCTACACCTTC. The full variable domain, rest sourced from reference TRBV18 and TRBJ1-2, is NAGVMQNPRHLVRRRGQEARLRCSPMKGHSHVYWYRQLPEEGLKFMVYLQKENIIDESGMPKERFSAEFPKEGPSILRIQQVVRGDSAAYFCASSSDRANYGYTFGSGTRLTVV.

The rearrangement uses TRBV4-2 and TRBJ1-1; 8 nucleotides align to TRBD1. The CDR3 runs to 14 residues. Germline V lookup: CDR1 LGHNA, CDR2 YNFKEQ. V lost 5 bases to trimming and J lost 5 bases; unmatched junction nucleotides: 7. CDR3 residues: CASSYQGADTEAFF. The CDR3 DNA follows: TGTGCCAGCAGCTACCAGGGGGCGGATACTGAAGCTTTCTTT.

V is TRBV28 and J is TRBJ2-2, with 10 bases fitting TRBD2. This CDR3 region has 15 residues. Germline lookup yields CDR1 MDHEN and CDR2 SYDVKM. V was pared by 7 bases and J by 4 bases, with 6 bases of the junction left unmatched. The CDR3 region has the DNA TGTGCCAGCACGGTGGGACTAGCGCCCACCGGGGAGCTGTTTTTT. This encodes CASTVGLAPTGELFF.

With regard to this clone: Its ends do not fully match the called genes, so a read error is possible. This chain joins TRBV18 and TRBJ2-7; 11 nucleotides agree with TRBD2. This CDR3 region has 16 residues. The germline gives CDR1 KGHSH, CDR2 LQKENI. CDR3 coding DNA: TGTGCCAGCGCACCACCGGGGACTAGCGGCTACTACGAGCAGTACTTC. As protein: CASAPPGTSGYYEQYF.

The CDR3 nucleotides are TGTGCCAGCAGTGAAGCGAAGGGGCACAGCAATCAGCCCCAGCATTTT. Its protein product is CASSEAKGHSNQPQHF. The V call is TRBV6-1, the J call TRBJ1-5; possibly TRBD1 for D (5 bases). There are 16 residues in the CDR3. V lost 0 bases and J lost 1, with 10 bases in between. Germline lookup yields CDR1 MNHNS and CDR2 SASEGT.

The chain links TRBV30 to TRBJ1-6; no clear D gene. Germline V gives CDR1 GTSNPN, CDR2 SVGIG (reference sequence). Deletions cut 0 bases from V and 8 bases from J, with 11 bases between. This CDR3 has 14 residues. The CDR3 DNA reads TGTGCCTGGAGTGTTCTGGGGAGGGATTCACCCCTCCACTTT. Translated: CAWSVLGRDSPLHF.

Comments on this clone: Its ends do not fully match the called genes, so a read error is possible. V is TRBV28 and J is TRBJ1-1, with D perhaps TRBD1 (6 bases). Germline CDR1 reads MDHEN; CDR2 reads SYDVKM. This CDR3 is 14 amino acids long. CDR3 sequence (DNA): TGTGCCAGCATAGTACAGGGCATGAACACTGAAGATTTCTTT. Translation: CASIVQGMNTEDFF.